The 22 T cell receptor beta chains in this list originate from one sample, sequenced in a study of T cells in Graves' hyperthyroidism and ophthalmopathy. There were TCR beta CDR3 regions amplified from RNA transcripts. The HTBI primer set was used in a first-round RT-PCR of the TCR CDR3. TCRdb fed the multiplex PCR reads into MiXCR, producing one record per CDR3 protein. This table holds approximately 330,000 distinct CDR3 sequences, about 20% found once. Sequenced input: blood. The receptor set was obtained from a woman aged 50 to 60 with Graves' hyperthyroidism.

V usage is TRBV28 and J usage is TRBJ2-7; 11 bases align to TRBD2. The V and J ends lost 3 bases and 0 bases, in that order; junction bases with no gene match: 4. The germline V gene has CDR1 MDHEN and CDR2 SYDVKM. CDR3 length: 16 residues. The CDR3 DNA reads TGTGCCAGCAGTTTGATGGGGACTAGCGGCTCCTACGAGCAGTACTTC. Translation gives CASSLMGTSGSYEQYF.

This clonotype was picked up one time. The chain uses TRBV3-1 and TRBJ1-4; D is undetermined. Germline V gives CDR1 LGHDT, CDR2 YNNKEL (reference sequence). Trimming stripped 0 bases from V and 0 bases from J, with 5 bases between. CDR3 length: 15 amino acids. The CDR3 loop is CASSQDSPTNEKLFF. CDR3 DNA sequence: TGTGCCAGCAGCCAAGACAGCCCAACTAATGAAAAACTGTTTTTT.

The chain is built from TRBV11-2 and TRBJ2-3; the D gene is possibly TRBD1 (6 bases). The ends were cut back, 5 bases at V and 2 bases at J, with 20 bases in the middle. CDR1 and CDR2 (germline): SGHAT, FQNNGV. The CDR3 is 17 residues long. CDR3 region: CASSPSWQGPSTDTQYF. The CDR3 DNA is TGTGCCAGCAGCCCGAGTTGGCAGGGGCCTTCCACAGATACGCAGTATTTT.

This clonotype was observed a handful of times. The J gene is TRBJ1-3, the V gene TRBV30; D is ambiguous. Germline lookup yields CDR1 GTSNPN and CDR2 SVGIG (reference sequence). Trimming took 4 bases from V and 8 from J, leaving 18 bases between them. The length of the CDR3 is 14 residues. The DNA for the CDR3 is TGTGCCTGGATGAGCGCGGTCACCTGGGACACCATATATTTT. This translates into CAWMSAVTWDTIYF. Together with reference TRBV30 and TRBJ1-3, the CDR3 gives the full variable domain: SQTIHQWPATLVQPVGSPLSLECTVEGTSNPNLYWYRQAAGRGLQLLFYSVGIGQISSEVPQNLSASRPQDRQFILSSKKLLLSDSGFYLCAWMSAVTWDTIYFGEGSWLTVV.

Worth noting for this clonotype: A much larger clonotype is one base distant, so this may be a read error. CDR3 sequence (DNA): TGTGCCAGCAGCCAATCTAGCGGGGGGGCGGATGAGCAGTACTTC. Residues: CASSQSSGGADEQYF. V gene TRBV3-1 combines with J gene TRBJ2-1; TRBD2 agrees at 12 bases. The closer fit of TRBJ2-7 to the DNA end suggests the J call may be wrong. This CDR3 has 15 amino acids. Per the germline V gene, CDR1 is LGHDT and CDR2 is YNNKEL (reference sequence).

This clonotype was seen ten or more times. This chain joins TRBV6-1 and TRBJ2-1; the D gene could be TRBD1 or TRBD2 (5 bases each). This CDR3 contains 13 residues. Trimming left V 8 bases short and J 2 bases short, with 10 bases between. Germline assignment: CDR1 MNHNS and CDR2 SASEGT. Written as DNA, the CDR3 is TGTGCCAGCCGGGACGGCGCCTACAATGAGCAGTTCTTC. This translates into CASRDGAYNEQFF.

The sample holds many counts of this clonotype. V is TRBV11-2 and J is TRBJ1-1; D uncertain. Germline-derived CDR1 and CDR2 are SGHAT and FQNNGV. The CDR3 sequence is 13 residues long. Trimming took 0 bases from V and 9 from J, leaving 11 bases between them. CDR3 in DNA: TGTGCCAGCAGCTTAGAGGGGTGGCAGAAAGCTTTCTTT. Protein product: CASSLEGWQKAFF.

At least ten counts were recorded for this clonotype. The CDR3 region has the DNA TGTGCCAGCAGTCCCCTAGCCCATTCGGGGGAGACCCAGTACTTC. It translates to CASSPLAHSGETQYF. The chain is built from TRBV2 and TRBJ2-5; the D gene is possibly TRBD2 (5 bases). Germline V gene data show CDR1 as SNHLY and CDR2 as FYNNEI. The CDR3 spans 15 residues. Trimming removed 5 bases at V and 5 bases at J, with 18 bases between.

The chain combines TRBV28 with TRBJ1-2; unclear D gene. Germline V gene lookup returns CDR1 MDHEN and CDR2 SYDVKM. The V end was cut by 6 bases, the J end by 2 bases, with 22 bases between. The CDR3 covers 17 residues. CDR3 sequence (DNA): TGTGCCAGCAGGACAACGGGGTCTACAGCGGCGAACTATGGCTACACCTTC. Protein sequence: CASRTTGSTAANYGYTF.

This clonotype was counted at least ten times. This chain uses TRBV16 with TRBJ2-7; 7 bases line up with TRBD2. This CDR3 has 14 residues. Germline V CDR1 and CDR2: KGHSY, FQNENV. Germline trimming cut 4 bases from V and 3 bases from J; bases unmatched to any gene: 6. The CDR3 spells CASSREGAHYEQYF. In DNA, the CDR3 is TGTGCCAGCAGCCGGGAGGGAGCGCACTACGAGCAGTACTTC.

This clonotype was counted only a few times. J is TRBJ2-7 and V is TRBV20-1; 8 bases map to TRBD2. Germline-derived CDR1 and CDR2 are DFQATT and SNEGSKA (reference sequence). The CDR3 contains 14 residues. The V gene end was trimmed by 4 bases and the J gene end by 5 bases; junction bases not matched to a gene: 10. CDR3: CSAKSGSGGHEQYF. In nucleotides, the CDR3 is TGCAGTGCTAAGAGCGGGAGTGGAGGCCACGAGCAGTACTTC.

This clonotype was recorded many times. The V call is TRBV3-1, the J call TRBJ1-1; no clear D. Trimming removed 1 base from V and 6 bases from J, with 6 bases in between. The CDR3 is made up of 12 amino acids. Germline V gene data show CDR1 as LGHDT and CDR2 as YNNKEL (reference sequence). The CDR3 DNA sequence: TGTGCCAGCAGCCAAGGTCGGTCTGAAGCTTTCTTT. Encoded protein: CASSQGRSEAFF.

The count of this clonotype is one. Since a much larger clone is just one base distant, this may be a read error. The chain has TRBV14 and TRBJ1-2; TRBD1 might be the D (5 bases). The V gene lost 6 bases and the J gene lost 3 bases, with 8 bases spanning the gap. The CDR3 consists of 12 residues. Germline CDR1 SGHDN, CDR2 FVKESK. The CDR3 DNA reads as TGTGCCAGCAGGGGGGTGGACTATGGCTACACCTTC. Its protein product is CASRGVDYGYTF.

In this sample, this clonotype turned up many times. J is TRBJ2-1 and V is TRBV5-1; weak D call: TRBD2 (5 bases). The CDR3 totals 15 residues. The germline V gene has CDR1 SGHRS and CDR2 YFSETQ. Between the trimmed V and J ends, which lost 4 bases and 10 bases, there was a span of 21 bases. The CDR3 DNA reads TGCGCCAGCAGCCCCTCGGACTGGACGGCGCGCGAGCAGTTCTTC. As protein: CASSPSDWTAREQFF.

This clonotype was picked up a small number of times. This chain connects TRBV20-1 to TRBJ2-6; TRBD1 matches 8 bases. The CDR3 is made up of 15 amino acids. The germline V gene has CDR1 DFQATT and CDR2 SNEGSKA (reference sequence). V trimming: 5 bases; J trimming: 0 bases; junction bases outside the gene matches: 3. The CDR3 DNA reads TGCAGTGCTTTAGACAGGGGCTCTGGGGCCAACGTCCTGACTTTC. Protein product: CSALDRGSGANVLTF.

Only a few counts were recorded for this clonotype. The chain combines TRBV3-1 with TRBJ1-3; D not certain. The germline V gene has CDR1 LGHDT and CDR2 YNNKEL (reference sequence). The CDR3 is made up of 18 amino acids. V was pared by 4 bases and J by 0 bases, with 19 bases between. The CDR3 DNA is TGTGCCAGCAGCCCTACCCCCGAGGGAGTACGCTCTGGAAACACCATATATTTT. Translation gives CASSPTPEGVRSGNTIYF.

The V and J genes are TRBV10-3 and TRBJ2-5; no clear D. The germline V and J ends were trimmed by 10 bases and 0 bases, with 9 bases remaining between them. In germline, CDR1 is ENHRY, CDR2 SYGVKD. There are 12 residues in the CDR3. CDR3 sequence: CATQTYQETQYF. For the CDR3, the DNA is TGTGCCACCCAGACGTACCAAGAGACCCAGTACTTC.

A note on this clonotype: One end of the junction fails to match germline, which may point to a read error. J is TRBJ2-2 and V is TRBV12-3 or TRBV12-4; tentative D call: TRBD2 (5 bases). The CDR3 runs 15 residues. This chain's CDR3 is CASSPLLPSTGKLFF. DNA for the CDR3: TGTGCCAGCAGTCCACTCCTCCCGAGCACCGGGAAGCTGTTTTTT.

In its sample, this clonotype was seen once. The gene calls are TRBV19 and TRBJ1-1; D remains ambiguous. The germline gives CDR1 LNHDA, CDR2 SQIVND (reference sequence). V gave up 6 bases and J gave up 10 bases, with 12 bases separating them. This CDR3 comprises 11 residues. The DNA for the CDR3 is TGTGCCAGTAGAGGTCCGGGAGGAGCTTTCTTT. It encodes CASRGPGGAFF. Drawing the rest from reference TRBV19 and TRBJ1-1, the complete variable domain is DGGITQSPKYLFRKEGQNVTLSCEQNLNHDAMYWYRQDPGQGLRLIYYSQIVNDFQKGDIAEGYSVSREKKESFPLTVTSAQKNPTAFYLCASRGPGGAFFGQGTRLTVV.

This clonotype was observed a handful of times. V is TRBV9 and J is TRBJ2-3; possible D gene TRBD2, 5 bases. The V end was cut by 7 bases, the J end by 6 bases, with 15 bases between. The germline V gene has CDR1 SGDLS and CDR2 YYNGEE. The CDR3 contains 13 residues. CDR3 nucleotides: TGTGCCAGCGAGGCGGACGGCGGGGATACGCAGTATTTT. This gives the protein CASEADGGDTQYF.

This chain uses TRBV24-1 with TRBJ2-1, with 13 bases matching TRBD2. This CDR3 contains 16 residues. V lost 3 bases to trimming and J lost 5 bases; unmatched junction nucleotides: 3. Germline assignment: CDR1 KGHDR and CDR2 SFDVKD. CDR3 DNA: TGTGCCACCAGTGATCCACTAGCGGGAGGGAACAATGAGCAGTTCTTC. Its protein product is CATSDPLAGGNNEQFF.

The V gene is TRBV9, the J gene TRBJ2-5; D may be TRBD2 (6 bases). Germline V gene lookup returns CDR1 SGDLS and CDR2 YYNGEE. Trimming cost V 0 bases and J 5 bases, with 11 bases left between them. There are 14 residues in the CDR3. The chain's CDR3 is CASSVGAGRETQYF. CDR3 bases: TGTGCCAGCAGCGTAGGAGCGGGTCGGGAGACCCAGTACTTC. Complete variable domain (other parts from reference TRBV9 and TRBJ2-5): DSGVTQTPKHLITATGQRVTLRCSPRSGDLSVYWYQQSLDQGLQFLIQYYNGEERAKGNILERFSAQQFPDLHSELNLSSLELGDSALYFCASSVGAGRETQYFGPGTRLLVL.